This T cell receptor (beta chain) was identified in a study of T cells in Graves' hyperthyroidism and ophthalmopathy. The CDR3 extends over 14 amino acids. V was pared by 0 bases and J by 8 bases, with 16 bases between. The V gene's germline CDR1 is DFQATT and CDR2 SNEGSKA (reference sequence). TCR beta CDR3 sequences were amplified from RNA transcripts. When the TCR CDR3 underwent first-round RT-PCR, the HTBI primer set was used. TCRdb called the multiplex PCR reads again in MiXCR, with one record for every CDR3 protein. The repertoire holds around 540,000 distinct CDR3 sequences, 16% seen once, with around 28% in the top ten.

Sequencing input: blood. The rearrangement links TRBV20-1 to TRBJ1-2, with D perhaps TRBD1 (5 bases). The origin of this receptor is a woman under 40 with Graves' ophthalmopathy. Here the CDR3 DNA reads TGCAGTGCTAGAGATCTGGAAGGGGATGGAGGCTACACCTTC. Protein: CSARDLEGDGGYTF.